This T cell receptor beta chain was recorded in a study of shared clonotypes between healthy human individuals. As concerns this clone: What it binds is not known.

Study-wide results and caveats: The donor pool, a small one, limited the genetic and exposure-history diversity represented.

It was into CD45RA+ naive and CD45RA-negative memory subsets that the CD4+ cells were split. The germline CDR1 and CDR2 sequences are LNHDA and SQIVND (reference sequence). The junction had 13 bases not matched to a gene; V was cut back by 5 bases and J by 9 bases. This CDR3 region has 15 residues. Splitting of each subset's genomic DNA was done evenly across several immunoSEQ plates. Data came from immunoSEQ multiplex PCR; TCRdb stores just in-frame clones and leaves some out. This sample has about 770,000 clones, with 72% found just once. This sequence originates from a woman younger than 45 in good health. The specimen sequenced was memory CD4+ T cells sorted from blood. Subset described: CD45RA-negative fraction. V is TRBV19 and J is TRBJ1-5; TRBD1 aligns across 7 bases. Written as DNA, the CDR3 is TGTGCCAGTAGTCTATCAAAGCTGACAGGGTGGCCCCAGCATTTT. It codes for CASSLSKLTGWPQHF.